These T cell receptor beta chains were read from a single sample in a study of blood T cell repertoires in COVID-19. TCRdb's table, derived via immunoSEQ multiplex PCR, lists solely in-frame clones and lacks some. The table shows some 87,000 clones, with roughly 80% occurring only once. Sequences were obtained from peripheral blood. The receptor source for this set is an elderly man with active or convalescent COVID-19. Each CDR3 is given without its conserved first and last residue. Each record gives: V gene, J gene, CDR3 protein.

v_gene: TRBV6-5; j_gene: TRBJ1-1; CDR3aa: ASSPPDRGGEAF
v_gene: TRBV9; j_gene: TRBJ2-2; CDR3aa: ASSAQGSNTGELF
v_gene: TRBV12-3/TRBV12-4; j_gene: TRBJ2-3; CDR3aa: ASERGASDTQY
v_gene: TRBV24-1; j_gene: TRBJ1-1; CDR3aa: ATSDPGVGAF
v_gene: TRBV27; j_gene: TRBJ1-5; CDR3aa: ASSALQGAGNQPQH
v_gene: TRBV6-5; j_gene: TRBJ1-2; CDR3aa: ASSYSDLGGGDGYT
v_gene: TRBV30; j_gene: TRBJ2-3; CDR3aa: AWRSGYTDTQY
v_gene: TRBV12-3/TRBV12-4; j_gene: TRBJ2-7; CDR3aa: ASNLPGGTEQY
v_gene: TRBV11-3; j_gene: TRBJ2-1; CDR3aa: ASSLDGSGGSNEQF
v_gene: TRBV19; j_gene: TRBJ1-2; CDR3aa: ASGGSIAGYT
v_gene: TRBV5-1; j_gene: TRBJ2-7; CDR3aa: ASNPGQSSYEQY
v_gene: TRBV19; j_gene: TRBJ1-2; CDR3aa: AAWQGSYGYT
v_gene: TRBV5-5; j_gene: TRBJ2-5; CDR3aa: ASSRGFPETQY
v_gene: TRBV19; j_gene: TRBJ1-4; CDR3aa: ASSPRTGGSEKLF
v_gene: TRBV27; j_gene: TRBJ2-6; CDR3aa: ASRTTRGANVLT
v_gene: TRBV20-1; j_gene: TRBJ2-3; CDR3aa: SAGGTSGGKNTQY
v_gene: TRBV5-1; j_gene: TRBJ2-1; CDR3aa: ASSLGTGAYNEQF
v_gene: TRBV19; j_gene: TRBJ1-1; CDR3aa: ASSSHPGDAEAF
v_gene: TRBV5-1; j_gene: TRBJ1-3; CDR3aa: ASSLGRSGNTIY
v_gene: TRBV18; j_gene: TRBJ2-7; CDR3aa: ASSPGLSIEQY
v_gene: TRBV18; j_gene: TRBJ1-1; CDR3aa: ASSPLGPGGTEAF
v_gene: TRBV25-1; j_gene: TRBJ1-5; CDR3aa: ASSGRGGGSNQPQH
v_gene: TRBV5-1; j_gene: TRBJ2-3; CDR3aa: ASSLDVGGQY
v_gene: TRBV19; j_gene: TRBJ1-5; CDR3aa: ASNEQGINQPQH
v_gene: TRBV12-3/TRBV12-4; j_gene: TRBJ1-5; CDR3aa: ASSRGQPQH
v_gene: TRBV5-4; j_gene: TRBJ2-7; CDR3aa: ASSSDRIYEQY
v_gene: TRBV18; j_gene: TRBJ2-2; CDR3aa: ASSPGRNTGELF
v_gene: TRBV10-2; j_gene: TRBJ1-2; CDR3aa: ASSPTGGGYGYT
v_gene: TRBV7-2; j_gene: TRBJ2-2; CDR3aa: ASSLPTGLAGGGLF
v_gene: TRBV6-2/TRBV6-3; j_gene: TRBJ2-1; CDR3aa: ASSYPLSGGGNEQF
v_gene: TRBV29-1; j_gene: TRBJ2-3; CDR3aa: SVDSGANAPFWDTQY
v_gene: TRBV5-6; j_gene: TRBJ2-5; CDR3aa: ASSPGTATQETQY
v_gene: TRBV3-1/TRBV3-2; j_gene: TRBJ1-6; CDR3aa: ASSLQGASYNSPLH
v_gene: TRBV12-5; j_gene: TRBJ2-5; CDR3aa: ASGLDIQETQY
v_gene: TRBV6-6; j_gene: TRBJ1-2; CDR3aa: ASSLRDRKFAGYT
v_gene: TRBV9; j_gene: TRBJ1-2; CDR3aa: ASSVEGGAHNYGYT
v_gene: TRBV7-2; j_gene: TRBJ2-1; CDR3aa: ASSSTLLGGEQF
v_gene: TRBV5-4; j_gene: TRBJ1-2; CDR3aa: ASSQNTGGASGYT
v_gene: TRBV7-2; j_gene: TRBJ2-3; CDR3aa: AIPRGLNTDTQY
v_gene: TRBV12-3/TRBV12-4; j_gene: TRBJ2-7; CDR3aa: ASSLWDRDEQY